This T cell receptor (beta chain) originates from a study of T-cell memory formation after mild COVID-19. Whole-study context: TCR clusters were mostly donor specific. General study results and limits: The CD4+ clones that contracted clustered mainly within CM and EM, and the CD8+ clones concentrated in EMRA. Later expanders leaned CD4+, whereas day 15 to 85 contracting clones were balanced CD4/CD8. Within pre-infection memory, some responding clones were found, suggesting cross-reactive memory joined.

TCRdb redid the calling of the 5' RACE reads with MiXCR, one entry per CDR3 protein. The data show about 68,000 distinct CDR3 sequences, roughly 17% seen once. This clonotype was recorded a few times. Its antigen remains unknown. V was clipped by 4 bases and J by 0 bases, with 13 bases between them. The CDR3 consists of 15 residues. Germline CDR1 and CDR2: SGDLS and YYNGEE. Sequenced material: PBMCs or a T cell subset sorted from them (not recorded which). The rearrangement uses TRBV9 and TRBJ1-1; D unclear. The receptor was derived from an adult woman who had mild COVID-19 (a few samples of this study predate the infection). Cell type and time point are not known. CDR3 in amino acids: CASSPRGGLNTEAFF. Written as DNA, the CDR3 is TGTGCCAGCAGCCCCCGAGGCGGGCTGAACACTGAAGCTTTCTTT.